This T cell receptor beta chain came from a study of vaccination effects on CD4 cells after COVID-19. Overall study: Using viral peptide pools, the ViraFEST assay grew out antigen-specific CD4+ T cells prior to sequencing.

Culturing for approximately 10 days preceded CD4+ T cell isolation. None of the vaccinated had previously contracted SARS-CoV-2, and their nucleocapsid antibodies tested negative. Half-medium changes using IL-2 medium occurred on days 3 and 7. Study observations and caveats: There was only 1 of 255 vaccine-induced clones in healthy vaccinees that cross-reacted with common cold coronaviruses.

As regards this clone: Its cognate antigen is unknown.

Libraries were prepared by immunoSEQ multiplex PCR; TCRdb keeps only in-frame clonotypes and omits some of them. The table shows fewer than 75,000 clones, with roughly three quarters occurring only once. This TCR came from a human donor who received a COVID-19 vaccine. The sequences come from CD4+ T cells from PBMCs cultured without peptide, collected before COVID-19 vaccination.

The CDR3 loop reads CASTEQIRGAFF. In DNA form, the CDR3 reads TGTGCCAGCACCGAACAAATCAGGGGAGCTTTCTTT. The chain is built from TRBV2 and TRBJ1-1; a possible D gene is TRBD1 (6 bases). The V and J ends lost 7 bases and 10 bases respectively, with 16 bases between them. This CDR3 comprises 12 residues. Germline V lookup: CDR1 SNHLY, CDR2 FYNNEI.